This TCR beta chain was found in a study of T-cell memory formation after mild COVID-19. Study-level background: TCR clusters largely stayed donor specific. The study's findings and limits: Shrinking CD4+ clones were chiefly CM and EM; CD8+ ones were chiefly EMRA. Certain responding clones were present in pre-infection memory, suggesting participation of cross-reactive memory.

Barcoded TCR alpha and TCR beta cDNA libraries with UMIs came from 5'RACE using constant-segment primers. Each CDR3 protein is one row after TCRdb ran MiXCR on the 5' RACE reads. The sample yields around 100,000 distinct CDR3 sequences, about a fifth seen once. Germline V CDR1 and CDR2: SSHAT, FNYEAQ (reference sequence). CDR3 length: 15 residues. In its sample, this clonotype was seen a few times. The antigen is unknown. Sequence at one end of the junction differs from germline and may be a read error. This receptor was obtained from a man between 18 and 35 years old who had mild COVID-19 (a few samples of this study predate the infection). Cell type and time point are not known. Sample: PBMCs or a T cell subset sorted from them (not recorded which). This rearrangement joins TRBV7-7 to TRBJ2-5, with D possibly TRBD1 on 5 matching bases. The CDR3 DNA is TGTGCTAGCAGCTTAGGGGTACCTCGTCAAGAGACCCAGTACTTC. Translation gives CASSLGVPRQETQYF.